This note documents a single TCR beta chain sequence. Germline V gene data show CDR1 as MNHEY and CDR2 as SVGAGI. This CDR3 has 16 residues. V lost 0 bases to trimming and J lost 4 bases, with 15 bases between them. These data are taken from a study of blood T cell repertoires in COVID-19. The wider study: Some COVID-19 samples were acute and others convalescent; all came from the United States, Italy and Spain.

Study processing details: Amplification of reference gene primers was used by the study to estimate nucleated cell counts. Only in-frame clones appear in the TCRdb table, and some are missing; sequencing was by immunoSEQ multiplex PCR. The DNA was the basis for D and trimming; V, J and clone size are from that table. This table has a few hundred thousand clones, about 86% appearing once. The material sequenced was peripheral blood. The clonotype comes from a man between 60 and 75 years old who had recovered from COVID-19. The gene calls are TRBV6-5 and TRBJ1-2, with TRBD1 as a possible D gene (5 bases). Here the CDR3 DNA reads TGTGCCAGCAGTTACTCGGCTAACGGACAAATCTATGGCTACACCTTC. Its protein product is CASSYSANGQIYGYTF.